This entry is about one T cell receptor (beta chain). The germline V gene encodes CDR1 SQVTM and CDR2 ANQGSEA. This CDR3 has 13 amino acids. After removal of 8 bases from V and 4 bases from J, the junction contained 10 bases not matched to a gene. Seattle patient enrollment occurred during active infection, with longitudinal follow-up thereafter. These data come from a study of blood T cell repertoires in COVID-19. Study context: From the United States, Italy and Spain came samples of acute and convalescent COVID-19.

Per the original methods: Cell counts per sample came from amplifying reference gene primers. The method was immunoSEQ multiplex PCR; TCRdb's version includes in-frame clones alone and lacks a portion of them. From that table come the V and J calls and clone size; the DNA was used to work out D and trimming. The sample shows almost 350,000 clones, about 92% of them seen only once. The source of this sequence is a woman aged 60 to 75 with COVID-19, enrolled during active disease. The sample taken for sequencing was peripheral blood. The V and J genes are TRBV29-1 and TRBJ1-1; 7 bases are shared with TRBD1. The CDR3 bases are TGCAGCTCCAAAAGACAGGGAGGCACTGAAGCTTTCTTT. As protein: CSSKRQGGTEAFF.